This TCR beta chain stems from a study of cytomegalovirus exposure and HLA in healthy donors. Deletions cut 5 bases from V and 3 bases from J, with 14 bases between. The CDR3 is made up of 14 amino acids. Germline CDR1 PRHDT, CDR2 FYEKMQ (reference sequence). Findings of the study overall: With high specificity and sensitivity, the classifier reportedly diagnosed cytomegalovirus status. TCR association rates varied by HLA locus in a later analysis, with DRB1 highest and HLA-C lowest. Some TCR beta chains (around 160 of them) were listed as cytomegalovirus-associated.

Comment on this clone: What it binds is not known.

Researchers ran the PCR with 60 Vbeta and 13 Jbeta primers. Profiling relied on immunoSEQ multiplex PCR, and the TCRdb table lists in-frame clones only, not all of them. The repertoire includes some 95,000 clones, just over 65% of them detected once, and 2.1% sits in the top ten. The TCR originated in a man aged 25 to 40 in good health and CMV-seronegative. The sample was PBMCs. The gene calls are TRBV13 and TRBJ2-7; possible D gene TRBD1, 5 bases. The CDR3 reads CASSPSDIRYEQYF. The CDR3 DNA reads as TGTGCCAGCAGCCCCTCGGACATTCGCTACGAGCAGTACTTC.